Given below is one TCR beta chain in context. First-strand cDNA used TRAV- and TRBV-specific primers, covering alpha and beta chains. The authors ran 15 to 20 PCR cycles to amplify TCRs with a constant-region primer and V-primer adapter. Via MiXCR, TCRdb re-called the reads, giving one row per CDR3 protein. The table shows more than 50,000 distinct CDR3 sequences, with about 25% occurring only once. This sample is part of a study of low-dose radiotherapy and immunotherapy resistance in tumors. Germline lookup yields CDR1 SNHLY and CDR2 FYNNEI. The CDR3 runs to 16 residues. J gave up 4 bases and V 0 bases, and 5 bases lay outside the gene matches. Time point reported: before trial treatment.

The chain is built from TRBV2 and TRBJ1-5, with 8 positions matching TRBD1. The sequencing used PBMCs, collected before treatment. The TCR originated in a male donor with prostate cancer. CDR3 sequence reads: CASSEALGQGNQPQHF. DNA for the CDR3: TGTGCCAGCAGTGAAGCGCTAGGACAGGGTAATCAGCCCCAGCATTTT.